The 3 T cell receptor beta chains reported below all come from one sample, sequenced in a study of blood T cell repertoires in COVID-19. TCRdb keeps only in-frame clones here, not all; method: immunoSEQ multiplex PCR. The sample records about 95,000 clones, less than 85% being singletons. The sequenced material came from peripheral blood. These receptors were collected from a human donor in a cohort sampled during active COVID-19.

This clone was observed a handful of times. The chain uses TRBV29-1 and TRBJ2-5; 7 nucleotides agree with TRBD1. V gave up 6 bases and J gave up 9 bases; unmatched junction bases: 10. Germline CDR1 SQVTM, CDR2 ANQGSEA. The CDR3 is 12 amino acids. The DNA for the CDR3 is TGCAGCGTCCAACCCGCCGACAGGGCCCAGTACTTC. Its translation is CSVQPADRAQYF.

This sequence joins TRBV2 and TRBJ1-1; TRBD1 matches 8 bases. Trimming removed 7 bases from V and 1 base from J; junction bases left unmatched: 2. Germline V gene data show CDR1 as SNHLY and CDR2 as FYNNEI. The CDR3 spans 13 residues. In DNA, the CDR3 is TGTGCCAGCACCGACAGGGGGAACACTGAAGCTTTCTTT. Protein product: CASTDRGNTEAFF.

This sequence joins TRBV5-4 and TRBJ1-2, with D tentatively TRBD1 (6 bases). The V gene's germline CDR1 is SGHNT and CDR2 YYREEE (reference sequence). V dropped 4 bases and J dropped 2 bases, with 12 bases sitting between them. The CDR3 is 14 residues long. The CDR3 protein is CASSPRDTNYGYTF. The DNA of the CDR3 is TGTGCCAGCAGCCCCCGGGACACAAACTATGGCTACACCTTC. The entire variable domain, with the rest obtained from reference TRBV5-4 and TRBJ1-2, is as follows: ETGVTQSPTHLIKTRGQQVTLRCSSQSGHNTVSWYQQALGQGPQFIFQYYREEENGRGNFPPRFSGLQFPNYSSELNVNALELDDSALYLCASSPRDTNYGYTFGSGTRLTVV.